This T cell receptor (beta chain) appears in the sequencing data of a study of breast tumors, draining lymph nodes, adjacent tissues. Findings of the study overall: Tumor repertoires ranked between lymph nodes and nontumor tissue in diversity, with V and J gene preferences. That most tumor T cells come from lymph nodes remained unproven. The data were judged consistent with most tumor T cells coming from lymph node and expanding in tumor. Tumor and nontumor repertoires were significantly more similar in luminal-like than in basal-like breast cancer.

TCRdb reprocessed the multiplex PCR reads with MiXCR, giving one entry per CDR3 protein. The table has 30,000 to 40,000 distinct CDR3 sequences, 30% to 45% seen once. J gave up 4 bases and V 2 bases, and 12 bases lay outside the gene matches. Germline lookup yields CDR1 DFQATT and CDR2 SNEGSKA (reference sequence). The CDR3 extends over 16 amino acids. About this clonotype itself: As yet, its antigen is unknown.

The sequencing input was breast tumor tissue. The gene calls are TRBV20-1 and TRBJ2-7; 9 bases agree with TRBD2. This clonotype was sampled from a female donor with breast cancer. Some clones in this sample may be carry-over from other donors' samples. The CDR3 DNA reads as TGCAGTGCTAGAACGGCGGGAGGCACTAGCGGGTACGAGCAGTACTTC. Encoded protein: CSARTAGGTSGYEQYF.